The following is a TCR beta chain sequence with its context. Its antigen is not identified. CDR3 length: 15 amino acids. Unmatched junction bases numbered 6, after V lost 4 bases and J lost 0 bases. Germline assignment: CDR1 SGHDT and CDR2 YYEEEE. These data are taken from a study of T cell responses to AZD1222 COVID-19 vaccine. The repertoire was sequenced with immunoSEQ multiplex PCR; TCRdb's copy has only in-frame clones and lacks some. The repertoire has hundreds of thousands of clones, approximately 94% of them found once; the top ten carry 0.95% to 1.1%. General observations from the study: Spike-specific TCR breadth and depth were elevated following two AZD1222 doses. CD4 TCRs associated with vaccination spanned spike, dominating at 160-218 and 743-854.

This specimen was peripheral blood, taken on day 0 of MenACWY control vaccination. This sequence originates from an adult in good health. The V call is TRBV5-6, the J call TRBJ1-1; the match to TRBD1 covers 7 bases. The CDR3 here is CASSLQGILNTEAFF. CDR3 nucleotides: TGTGCCAGCAGCCTACAGGGGATATTGAACACTGAAGCTTTCTTT. Combining the CDR3 with reference TRBV5-6 and TRBJ1-1 gives the whole variable domain DAGVTQSPTHLIKTRGQQVTLRCSPKSGHDTVSWYQQALGQGPQFIFQYYEEEERQRGNFPDRFSGHQFPNYSSELNVNALLLGDSALYLCASSLQGILNTEAFFGQGTRLTVV.